This entry lists 18 T cell receptor beta chains sequenced from one sample in a study of cytomegalovirus exposure and HLA in healthy donors. Here immunoSEQ multiplex PCR was the method, and the copy in TCRdb shows in-frame clones only, minus some. The table includes hundreds of thousands of clones, about 90% detected once. The sequenced sample was PBMCs. The receptors were sampled from a woman in her 30s in good health and CMV-seropositive.

The CDR3: CASSLFGSSETQYF. The CDR3 coding sequence is TGTGCCAGCAGCTTATTCGGGAGTAGCGAGACCCAGTACTTC. The chain employs TRBV7-8 and TRBJ2-5, with a possible D match to TRBD2 (6 bases). Trimming removed 2 bases from V and 5 bases from J, with 12 bases in between. The germline V gene has CDR1 SGHVS and CDR2 FQNEAQ. CDR3 length: 14 amino acids.

The chain has TRBV5-8 and TRBJ2-2, with TRBD2 matching over 8 bases. The V gene end was trimmed by 0 bases and the J gene end by 4 bases; junction bases not matched to a gene: 5. CDR3 size: 16 residues. Germline CDR1 and CDR2: SGHTS and YDEGEE. CDR3 DNA sequence: TGTGCCAGCAGCTTGGCGGTAGCGGGGACCACCGGGGAGCTGTTTTTT. Its protein product is CASSLAVAGTTGELFF.

The chain is built from TRBV21-1 and TRBJ1-4. TRBV21-1 has pseudogene status. The CDR3 totals 16 residues. As DNA, the CDR3 is TGTGCCAGCAGCAACGGTATCCGTCTGCCGGATGAAAAACTGTTTTTT. Translating it yields CASSNGIRLPDEKLFF.

V gene TRBV30 combines with J gene TRBJ2-3; D possibly corresponds to TRBD2 (5 bases). The CDR3 runs 14 residues. Germline assignment: CDR1 GTSNPN and CDR2 SVGIG (reference sequence). Trimming left V 4 bases short and J 3 bases short, with 14 bases between. CDR3 residues: CAWTPGVGTDTQYF. As DNA, the CDR3 is TGTGCCTGGACCCCCGGGGTGGGAACAGATACGCAGTATTTT.

The table lists this clone with a few counts. The chain couples TRBV2 to TRBJ2-1; no firm D call. Germline V gene data show CDR1 as SNHLY and CDR2 as FYNNEI. Trimming cost V 6 bases and J 0 bases, with 9 bases left between them. The CDR3 sequence is 14 residues long. The CDR3 spells CASRPPSSYNEQFF. CDR3 bases: TGTGCCAGCAGGCCACCTAGCTCCTACAATGAGCAGTTCTTC.

The chain is built from TRBV5-1 and TRBJ2-3, with 11 nucleotides matching TRBD2. Germline assignment: CDR1 SGHRS and CDR2 YFSETQ. V dropped 2 bases and J dropped 2; count of bases not matched to a gene: 4. The CDR3 has 16 amino acids. CDR3 in DNA: TGCGCCAGCAGCTTACCGGGACTAGCGGACACAGATACGCAGTATTTT. Amino acids: CASSLPGLADTDTQYF.

The chain employs TRBV19 and TRBJ2-4; 10 nucleotides line up with TRBD1. V dropped 6 bases and J dropped 4; count of bases not matched to a gene: 3. The CDR3 covers 14 residues. Per germline, CDR1 LNHDA and CDR2 SQIVND (reference sequence). For the CDR3, the DNA is TGTGCCAGTAGCCGACAGGGGGCGAAAAACATTCAGTACTTC. Translating gives CASSRQGAKNIQYF.

This chain uses TRBV6-1 with TRBJ2-2, with D maybe TRBD1 (5 bases). CDR3 length: 17 residues. Per germline, CDR1 MNHNS and CDR2 SASEGT. Trimming stripped 1 base from V and 3 bases from J, with 15 bases between. The CDR3: CASSEEQALGDTGELFF. The CDR3 bases are TGTGCCAGCAGTGAAGAACAGGCCCTTGGGGACACCGGGGAGCTGTTTTTT.

The chain is built from TRBV27 and TRBJ2-5; D uncertain. The CDR3 contains 14 residues. In germline, CDR1 is MNHEY, CDR2 SMNVEV (reference sequence). The V end lost 4 bases, the J end lost 4 bases, and 13 bases lay between the germline ends. The CDR3 region has the DNA TGTGCCAGCAGTTCCCCCCCGTGGCTAGAGACCCAGTACTTC. This translates into CASSSPPWLETQYF.

The V and J genes are TRBV11-3 and TRBJ2-1; 12 positions match TRBD2. CDR3 length equals 14 residues. Germline CDR1 and CDR2: SGHNT and YENEEA. The J segment lost 7 bases and the V segment lost 8 bases, leaving 6 bases of the junction unmatched. CDR3 loop: CASRGLAGKNEQFF. DNA for the CDR3: TGTGCCAGCCGAGGACTAGCGGGAAAAAATGAGCAGTTCTTC.

The chain has TRBV11-3 and TRBJ2-1, with 11 bases matching TRBD2. Germline V CDR1 and CDR2: SGHNT, YENEEA. This CDR3 has 17 amino acids. V lost 0 bases to trimming and J lost 7 bases; unmatched junction nucleotides: 8. The CDR3 nucleotides are TGTGCCAGCAGCTTAGAGGGGGGCCGACTAGCGGGAAATGAGCAGTTCTTC. Translating gives CASSLEGGRLAGNEQFF.

The DNA for the CDR3 is TGCGCCAGCAGCCAACTTCAACGACAGGGGGCGGGTGAAAAACTGTTTTTT. Translation gives CASSQLQRQGAGEKLFF. This sequence joins TRBV4-1 and TRBJ1-4, with 10 positions matching TRBD1. Per the germline V gene, CDR1 is MGHRA and CDR2 is YSYEKL. The ends lost 2 bases at V and 7 bases at J; junction bases unmatched: 10. The CDR3 length is 17 residues.

The chain has TRBV9 and TRBJ2-5; D is unclear. Germline V CDR1 and CDR2: SGDLS, YYNGEE. The CDR3 spans 14 residues. V lost 0 bases and J lost 0, with 6 bases in between. The CDR3 DNA is TGTGCCAGCAGCGTAGCGAGCGACCAAGAGACCCAGTACTTC. Encoded protein: CASSVASDQETQYF.

The J gene is TRBJ2-5, the V gene TRBV27; 13 nucleotides line up with TRBD2. Germline assignment: CDR1 MNHEY and CDR2 SMNVEV (reference sequence). The V and J ends lost 6 bases and 2 bases, in that order; junction bases with no gene match: 3. This CDR3 region has 15 residues. DNA of the CDR3: TGTGCCAGCAGAGGACTAGCGGGAGCTCAAGAGACCCAGTACTTC. Translation gives CASRGLAGAQETQYF.

This chain uses TRBV5-1 with TRBJ1-1, with D possibly being TRBD1 (6 bases). The V gene's germline CDR1 is SGHRS and CDR2 YFSETQ. Trimming took off 0 bases at V and 1 base at J, with 7 bases between the two ends. This CDR3 has 14 residues. The CDR3 region is CASSLEGENTEAFF. CDR3 bases: TGCGCCAGCAGCTTGGAGGGGGAGAACACTGAAGCTTTCTTT.

V gene TRBV13 combines with J gene TRBJ2-7; 7 nucleotides align to TRBD1. The CDR3 runs to 14 residues. V trimming: 5 bases; J trimming: 0 bases; junction bases outside the gene matches: 4. Germline values: CDR1 PRHDT, CDR2 FYEKMQ (reference sequence). The DNA of the CDR3 is TGTGCCAGCAGCCCGGGGACAGCCTCCTACGAGCAGTACTTC. Amino acid sequence: CASSPGTASYEQYF.

The chain uses TRBV15 and TRBJ1-2, with D perhaps matching TRBD1 (6 bases). V gave up 5 bases and J gave up 0 bases, with 16 bases separating them. The CDR3 runs to 16 residues. CDR1 and CDR2 from the germline V gene are LNHNV and YYDKDF (reference sequence). CDR3 DNA sequence: TGTGCCACCAGCGCGGGCAGGGGTACAACTAACTATGGCTACACCTTC. It yields the protein CATSAGRGTTNYGYTF.

The CDR3 nucleotides are TGTGCCAGCAGCAAGACAGGGACTAGCGGGAGTTACGAGCAGTACTTC. Residues: CASSKTGTSGSYEQYF. The chain recombines TRBV7-6 with TRBJ2-7; 14 nucleotides align to TRBD2. The CDR3 has 16 residues. V was clipped by 5 bases and J by 4 bases; unmatched bases: 7. Germline CDR1 SGHVS, CDR2 FNYEAQ.